The rows below give T cell receptor beta chains drawn from one sample of a study of breast tumors, draining lymph nodes, adjacent tissues. MiXCR, run by TCRdb on the multiplex PCR reads, gives a single entry per CDR3 protein. The table records approximately 230,000 distinct CDR3 sequences, around 34% of them present only once. Material: axillary lymph node tissue. The receptors come from a female donor with breast cancer. Some clones in this sample may be carry-over from other donors' samples. Both conserved end residues are part of each CDR3. A D gene is named only where the DNA matches it firmly. Clone sizes are given selectively: once, few, many, or a class where the clone is expanded.

V gene	D gene	clone size	J gene	CDR3 DNA	CDR3 protein
TRBV7-2	.	.	TRBJ1-5	TGTGCCAGCAGCTTAGCGGTTAGAAATCAGCTCCAGCGTTTT	CASSLAVRNQLQRF
TRBV18	.	many	TRBJ2-5	TGTGCCAGCTCACCGAGACCCGATGGGGAGACCCAGTACTTC	CASSPRPDGETQYF
TRBV4-1	TRBD2	many	TRBJ2-2	TGCGCCAGCAGCCAACTGAGGACTAGCGAGAACACCGGGGAGCTGTTTTTT	CASSQLRTSENTGELFF
TRBV19	.	many	TRBJ1-6	TGTGCCAGTAGCCTCGGGCCTATGGGACTCCACATACCCCTCCACTTT	CASSLGPMGLHIPLHF
TRBV6-6	.	.	TRBJ2-1	TGTGCCAGCACACACAGGTGGGGATCCTACAATGAGCAGTTCTTC	CASTHRWGSYNEQFF
TRBV2	TRBD1	.	TRBJ1-4	TGTGCCAGCCACGGACAGGGCAAGACTCATGAAAAACTGTTTTTT	CASHGQGKTHEKLFF
TRBV5-1	TRBD2	many	TRBJ2-1	TGCGCCACAAGCCTAGCGGGTATGGTCTCCTACAATGAGCAGTTCTTC	CATSLAGMVSYNEQFF
TRBV19	TRBD1	many	TRBJ1-3	TGTGCCAGTAGTACCCGGGACAGAAGCTCTGGAAACACCATATATTTT	CASSTRDRSSGNTIYF
TRBV29-1	.	many	TRBJ2-3	TGCAGCGTTGATGCGGGATCGGTCACAGATACGCAGTATTTT	CSVDAGSVTDTQYF
TRBV5-8	TRBD1	many	TRBJ1-2	TGTGCCAGCAGCCAAGCCCCGGGACAGCTCTATGGCTACACCTTC	CASSQAPGQLYGYTF
TRBV4-3	TRBD2	many	TRBJ2-2	TGCGCCAGCAGCCAAGTGGGACTAGCGGGGCCGCGGGAGCTGTTTTTT	CASSQVGLAGPRELFF
TRBV20-1	TRBD2	.	TRBJ2-5	TGCAGTGCCTCTGCCGGGACTAGCGGGACTCCGGAGACCCAGTACTTC	CSASAGTSGTPETQYF
TRBV18	.	many	TRBJ2-5	TGTGCCAGCTCACCCCCCCAGCTCCCGGAGACCCAGTACTTC	CASSPPQLPETQYF
TRBV28	.	many	TRBJ2-6	TGTGCCAGCAGTTGGTTTGGGGCCAACGTCCTGACTTTC	CASSWFGANVLTF
TRBV6-4	.	many	TRBJ2-3	TGTGCCAGCAGACATGCCCCCGGGGATCTTACGCAGTATTTT	CASRHAPGDLTQYF
TRBV5-1	.	many	TRBJ2-3	TGCGCCAGCAGCTTGGGAAGGGTAAGGGCAGATACGCAGTATTTT	CASSLGRVRADTQYF
TRBV15	.	.	TRBJ1-2	.	CATSIYLCSARTDLYGYTF
TRBV5-6	.	once	TRBJ2-4	TGTGCCAGCAGCTTGTGGGGGGCCAAAAACATTCAGTACTTC	CASSLWGAKNIQYF
TRBV3-1	TRBD2	.	TRBJ2-3	TGTGCCAGCAGCCAAAATTTCCGGACTAGCGGGGTAGATACGCAGTATTTT	CASSQNFRTSGVDTQYF
TRBV20-1	TRBD1	many	TRBJ2-7	TGCAGTGCTGATTACAGGGGATACGAGCAGTACTTC	CSADYRGYEQYF
TRBV20-1	.	many	TRBJ2-1	TGCAGTGCTAGAGATCTTTCCTACAATGAGCAGTTCTTC	CSARDLSYNEQFF
TRBV7-8	TRBD2	many	TRBJ2-7	TGTGCCAGTTCACCCGGGACTACCCGGCCCCAGTACTTC	CASSPGTTRPQYF
TRBV6-6	.	.	TRBJ1-1	TGTGCCAGCAGTCACGCCCCTGAAGCTTTCTTT	CASSHAPEAFF
TRBV11-2	TRBD1	few	TRBJ1-1	TGTGCCAGCAGAACTGCCGGGACAGGGAGAGCTCGAGCTTTCTTT	CASRTAGTGRARAFF
TRBV7-2	TRBD1	.	TRBJ1-6	TGTGCCAGCAGCTCCTCAGGGGGTAATTCACCCCTCCACTTT	CASSSSGGNSPLHF
TRBV20-1	.	once	TRBJ1-5	TGCAGTGCTAGAGAGGGGAGCACCTTAACACAGCCCCAGCATTTT	CSAREGSTLTQPQHF
TRBV5-6	.	many	TRBJ2-7	TGTGCCAGCAGCCCGTTGGGGGGCGACTACGAGCAGTACTTC	CASSPLGGDYEQYF
TRBV29-1	TRBD1	many	TRBJ1-5	TGCAGCGTCTCAGACAGGGGGCTCGGTCAGCCCCAGCATTTT	CSVSDRGLGQPQHF
TRBV7-8	.	many	TRBJ2-3	TGTGCCAGCAGCTTAGCACACAACACAGATACGCAGTATTTT	CASSLAHNTDTQYF
TRBV2	.	many	TRBJ2-2	TGTGCCAGCAGTGAGGTACGCACCGGGGAGCTGTTTTTT	CASSEVRTGELFF
TRBV20-1	.	many	TRBJ1-4	TGCAGTGCTAGAGGACAGGCTGCTGAAAAACTGTTTTTT	CSARGQAAEKLFF
TRBV10-2	.	.	TRBJ1-2	TGCGCCAGCAGTGGATTTGGACAGCAAAACTATGGCTACACCTTC	CASSGFGQQNYGYTF
TRBV19	TRBD1	many	TRBJ2-1	TGTGCCAGTAGTGCCCGGACAGGGGAAAATGAGCAGTTCTTC	CASSARTGENEQFF
TRBV12-3/TRBV12-4	TRBD1	once	TRBJ1-5	TGTGCCAGCAGTTTAAGGGGACAGGGGGGCAATCAGCCCCAGCATTTT	CASSLRGQGGNQPQHF
TRBV27	.	.	TRBJ2-7	TGTGCCAGCGGCCCGGGGGTAGCGGACTACGAGCAGTACTTC	CASGPGVADYEQYF
TRBV3-1	TRBD2	.	TRBJ2-5	TGTGCCAGCAGCCAGGACGGGGGGGGATGGGAGACCCAGTACTTC	CASSQDGGGWETQYF
TRBV11-2	TRBD2	many	TRBJ2-3	TGTGCCAGCAGTAATCGGGGACTAGCGGGCACAGATACGCAGTATTTT	CASSNRGLAGTDTQYF
TRBV25-1	TRBD2	.	TRBJ2-7	TGTGCCAGCAGTTCCAGTGGTGCGGGAGGATCCGAGCAGTACTTC	CASSSSGAGGSEQYF
TRBV2	.	many	TRBJ1-4	TGTGCCAGCAGTGGGGACCCAGGGGAAACCTTGGAAAAACTGTTTTTT	CASSGDPGETLEKLFF
TRBV25-1	TRBD1	.	TRBJ1-5	TGTGCCAGCAGTCCCCCTTTCACCGGGACAGTGCAGCATTTT	CASSPPFTGTVQHF